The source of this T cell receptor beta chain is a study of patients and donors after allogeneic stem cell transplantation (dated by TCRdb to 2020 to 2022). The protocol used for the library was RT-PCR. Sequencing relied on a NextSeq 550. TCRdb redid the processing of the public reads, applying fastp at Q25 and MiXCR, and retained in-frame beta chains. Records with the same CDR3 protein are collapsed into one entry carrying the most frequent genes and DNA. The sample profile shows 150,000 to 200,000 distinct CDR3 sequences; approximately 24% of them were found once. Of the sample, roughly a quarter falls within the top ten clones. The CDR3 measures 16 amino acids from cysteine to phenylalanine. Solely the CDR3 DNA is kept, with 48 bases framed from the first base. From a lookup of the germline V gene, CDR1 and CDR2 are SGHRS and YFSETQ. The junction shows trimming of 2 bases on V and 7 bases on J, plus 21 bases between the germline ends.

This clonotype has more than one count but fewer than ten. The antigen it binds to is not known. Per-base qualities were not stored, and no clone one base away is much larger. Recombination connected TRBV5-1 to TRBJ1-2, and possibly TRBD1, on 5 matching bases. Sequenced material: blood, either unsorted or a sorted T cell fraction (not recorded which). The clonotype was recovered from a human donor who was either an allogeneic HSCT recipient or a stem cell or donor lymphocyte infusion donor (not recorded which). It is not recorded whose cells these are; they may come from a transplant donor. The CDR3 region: CASSFLGGGAETGYTF. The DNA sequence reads TGCGCCAGCAGCTTTCTCGGCGGGGGTGCAGAGACTGGCTACACCTTC.